The subject of this entry is one TCR beta chain. Generated by immunoSEQ multiplex PCR, the TCRdb table keeps only in-frame clones and is missing some. The sample shows fewer than 250,000 clones, 85% to 90% of them seen only once. These data belong to a study of blood T cell repertoires in COVID-19. Study background: Sample material is recorded as cDNA or gDNA derived from T cells, B-cell-depleted T cells, or PBMCs.

The CDR3 has 15 residues. The germline CDR1 and CDR2 sequences are MGHRA and YSYEKL. Trimming left V 4 bases short and J 1 base short, with 13 bases between. The V and J genes are TRBV4-1 and TRBJ2-5; the D gene is possibly TRBD1 (6 bases). This clonotype was obtained from a woman in her fifties or sixties with acute COVID-19. What was sequenced was PBMCs or T cells enriched from blood (not recorded which). CDR3 region: CASSRLTGTQETQYF. Here the CDR3 DNA reads TGCGCCAGCAGCCGCCTAACAGGGACCCAAGAGACCCAGTACTTC.